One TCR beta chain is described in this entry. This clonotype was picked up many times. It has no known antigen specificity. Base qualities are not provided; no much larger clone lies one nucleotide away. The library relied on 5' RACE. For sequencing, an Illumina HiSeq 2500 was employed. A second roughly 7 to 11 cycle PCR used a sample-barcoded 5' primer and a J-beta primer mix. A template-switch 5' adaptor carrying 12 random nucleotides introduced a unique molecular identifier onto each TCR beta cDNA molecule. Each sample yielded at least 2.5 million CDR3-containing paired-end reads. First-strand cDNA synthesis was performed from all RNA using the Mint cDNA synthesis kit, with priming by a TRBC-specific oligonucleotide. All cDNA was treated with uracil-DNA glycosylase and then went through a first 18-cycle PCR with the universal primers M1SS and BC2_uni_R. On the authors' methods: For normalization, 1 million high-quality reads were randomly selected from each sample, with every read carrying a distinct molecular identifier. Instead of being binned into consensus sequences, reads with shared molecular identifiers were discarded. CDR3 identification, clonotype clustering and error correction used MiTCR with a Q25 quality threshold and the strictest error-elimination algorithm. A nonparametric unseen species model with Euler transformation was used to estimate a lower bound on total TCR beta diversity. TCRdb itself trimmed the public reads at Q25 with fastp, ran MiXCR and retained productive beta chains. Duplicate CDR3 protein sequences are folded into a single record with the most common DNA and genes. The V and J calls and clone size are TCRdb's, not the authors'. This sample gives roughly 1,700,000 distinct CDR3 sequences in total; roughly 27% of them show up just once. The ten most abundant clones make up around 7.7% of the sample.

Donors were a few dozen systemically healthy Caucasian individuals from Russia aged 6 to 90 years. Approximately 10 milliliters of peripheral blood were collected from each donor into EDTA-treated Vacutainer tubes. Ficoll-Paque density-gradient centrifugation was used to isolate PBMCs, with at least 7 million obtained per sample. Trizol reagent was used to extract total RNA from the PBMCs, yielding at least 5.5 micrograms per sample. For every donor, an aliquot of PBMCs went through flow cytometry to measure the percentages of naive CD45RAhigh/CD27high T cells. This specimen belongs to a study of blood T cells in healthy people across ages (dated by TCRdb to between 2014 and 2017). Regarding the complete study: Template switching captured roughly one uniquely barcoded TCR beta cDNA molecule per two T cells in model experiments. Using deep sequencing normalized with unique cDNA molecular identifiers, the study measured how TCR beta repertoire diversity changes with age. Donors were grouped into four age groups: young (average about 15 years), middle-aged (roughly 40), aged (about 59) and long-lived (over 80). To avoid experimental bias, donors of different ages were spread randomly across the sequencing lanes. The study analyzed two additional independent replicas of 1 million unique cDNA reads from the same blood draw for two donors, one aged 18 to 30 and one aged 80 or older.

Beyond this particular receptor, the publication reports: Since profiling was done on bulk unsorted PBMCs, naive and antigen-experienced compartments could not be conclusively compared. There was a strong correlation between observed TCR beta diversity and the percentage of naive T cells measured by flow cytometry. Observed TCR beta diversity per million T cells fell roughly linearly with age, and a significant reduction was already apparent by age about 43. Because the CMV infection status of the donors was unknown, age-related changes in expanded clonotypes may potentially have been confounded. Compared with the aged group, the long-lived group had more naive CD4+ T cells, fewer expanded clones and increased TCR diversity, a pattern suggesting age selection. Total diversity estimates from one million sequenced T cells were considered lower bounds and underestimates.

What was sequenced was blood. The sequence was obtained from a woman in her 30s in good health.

The CDR3 loop reads CASRIGGTTYEQYF. The DNA sequence is TGTGCCAGCAGGATAGGGGGGACTACATACGAGCAGTACTTC. The sequence joins TRBV28 to TRBJ2-7; tentative D gene TRBD2, with 7 bases matching. V and J are truncated by 6 bases and 4 bases respectively, leaving an intervening sequence of 16 bases. From its cysteine to its phenylalanine, the CDR3 spans 14 amino acids. Just CDR3 DNA is preserved here, 42 bases in frame from base 1. CDR1 is given as MDHEN and CDR2 as SYDVKM, both from the germline V gene.